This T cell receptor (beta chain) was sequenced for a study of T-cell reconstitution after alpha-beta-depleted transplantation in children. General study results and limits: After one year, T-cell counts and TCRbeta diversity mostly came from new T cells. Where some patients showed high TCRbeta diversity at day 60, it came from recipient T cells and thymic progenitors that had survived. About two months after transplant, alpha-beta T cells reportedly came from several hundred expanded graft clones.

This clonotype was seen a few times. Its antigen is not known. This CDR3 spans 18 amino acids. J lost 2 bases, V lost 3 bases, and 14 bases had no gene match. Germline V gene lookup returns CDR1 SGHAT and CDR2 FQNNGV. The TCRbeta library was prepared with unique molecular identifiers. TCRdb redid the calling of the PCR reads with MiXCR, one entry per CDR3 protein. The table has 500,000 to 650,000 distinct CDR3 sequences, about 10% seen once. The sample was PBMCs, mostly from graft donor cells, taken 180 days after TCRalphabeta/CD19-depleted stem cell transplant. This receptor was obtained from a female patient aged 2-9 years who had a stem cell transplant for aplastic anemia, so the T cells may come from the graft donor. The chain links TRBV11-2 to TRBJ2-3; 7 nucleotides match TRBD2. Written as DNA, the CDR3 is TGTGCCAGCAGCTTCCTACCTGGCGGGAGAAGGGACACAGATACGCAGTATTTT. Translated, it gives CASSFLPGGRRDTDTQYF.